This T cell receptor (beta chain) was profiled in a study of blood T cell repertoires in COVID-19. Study-level background: Nucleic acid was either cDNA or gDNA, and it came from T cells, B-cell-depleted T cells, or PBMCs.

The CDR3 runs to 15 residues. V was clipped by 5 bases and J by 8 bases; unmatched bases: 10. Germline assignment: CDR1 MNHEY and CDR2 SVGAGI. Sequenced by immunoSEQ multiplex PCR; TCRdb stores in-frame clones only, minus some. The table has tens of thousands of clones, 85% to 90% seen once. This chain joins TRBV6-5 and TRBJ2-1, with 9 positions matching TRBD1. Specimen: peripheral blood. This clonotype was obtained from a man older than 75 in a cohort sampled during active COVID-19. This CDR3 reads CASSTGTGNIHEQFF. CDR3 sequence (DNA): TGTGCCAGCAGTACCGGGACAGGGAATATCCATGAGCAGTTCTTC.